This TCR beta chain was found in a study of control samples from healthy donors and cancer patients. Assay: immunoSEQ multiplex PCR; the TCRdb copy retains only in-frame clones and omits some. The repertoire holds hundreds of thousands of clones, with over 75% as singletons. V lost 3 bases, J lost 0 bases, and 5 bases lay in between. CDR1 SNHLY and CDR2 FYNNEI come from the germline V gene. The CDR3 is 14 residues long. Specimen: PBMCs. The chain links TRBV2 to TRBJ2-2; D remains unclear. The TCR originated in a woman between 55 and 75 years old with lung cancer. The CDR3 DNA is TGTGCCAGCAGTGAGAGAACGAACACCGGGGAGCTGTTTTTT. Amino acids: CASSERTNTGELFF.